The rows below give T cell receptor beta chains drawn from one sample of a study of OX40 agonist ivuxolimab in advanced cancers. Only in-frame clones appear in the TCRdb table, and some are missing; sequencing was by immunoSEQ multiplex PCR. The sample lists about 65,000 clones, 80% to 90% seen once, with less than 0.4% in the top ten. The sequenced sample was CD4+ or CD8+ T cells sorted from blood, obtained in a trial of the OX40 agonist ivuxolimab. These receptors came from an adult with an advanced solid tumor such as melanoma, head and neck, liver or kidney cancer. Each CDR3 is given with its conserved first and last residue. A D gene is named only where the DNA matches it firmly. Expanded clones get a size class; other rows say once, few or many, or leave the size out.

d_gene	abundance	v_gene	j_gene	CDR3nt	CDR3aa
TRBD2	once	TRBV28	TRBJ2-7	TGTGCCAGCAGTCGCGGGGGGCCGAGCTCCTACGAGCAGTACTTC	CASSRGGPSSYEQYF
NA	NA	TRBV6-5	TRBJ1-3	TGTGCCAGCAGTTACACCCGCTCTGGAAACACCATATATTTT	CASSYTRSGNTIYF
TRBD1	NA	TRBV4-1	TRBJ2-3	TGCGCCAGCAGCCAAGAGGGACAGGGGGGGGCAGATACGCAGTATTTT	CASSQEGQGGADTQYF
NA	NA	TRBV27	TRBJ1-2	TGTGCCAGCAGCCGCGACCGATCTAAAAGGGCTAACTATGGCTACACCTTC	CASSRDRSKRANYGYTF
NA	few	TRBV19	TRBJ2-6	TGTGCCAGTAGGTCCCGGGGGACGGACTACTCTGGGGCCAACGTCCTGACTTTC	CASRSRGTDYSGANVLTF
NA	once	TRBV14	TRBJ2-5	TGTGCCAGCAGCCTTCTCCGCTGGACAGAGCAAGAGACCCAGTACTTC	CASSLLRWTEQETQYF
NA	once	TRBV5-5	TRBJ2-6	TGTGCCAGCAGCTCCCGTGGACCAGCTTCTCCTGGGGCCAACGTCCTGACTTTC	CASSSRGPASPGANVLTF
TRBD1	NA	TRBV7-8	TRBJ2-7	TGTGCCAGCAGCCAGGGGGCTTCGAACTACGAGCAGTACTTC	CASSQGASNYEQYF
NA	NA	TRBV5-1	TRBJ2-3	TGCGCCAGCAACTCTGGACCGGGCACAGATACGCAGTATTTT	CASNSGPGTDTQYF
NA	NA	TRBV5-6	TRBJ1-6	TGTGCCAGCAGCTCCATACTCGACAGCTCCTATAATTCACCCCTCCACTTT	CASSSILDSSYNSPLHF
NA	NA	TRBV6-5	TRBJ1-4	TGTGCCAGCAGTTACTCGAGTGGAGGTTCTAATGAAAAACTGTTTTTT	CASSYSSGGSNEKLFF
TRBD1	NA	TRBV7-2	TRBJ1-1	TGTGCCAGCAGCCTACGACAGGGGTGGAGCACTGAAGCTTTCTTT	CASSLRQGWSTEAFF
NA	NA	TRBV15	TRBJ2-7	TGTGCCACCAGCAGAGGGACTGGTAGGGGGATCTCCTACGAGCAGTACTTC	CATSRGTGRGISYEQYF
NA	once	TRBV18	TRBJ2-1	TGTGCCAGCTCACCACCGAGCTACAATGAGCAGTTCTTC	CASSPPSYNEQFF
NA	NA	TRBV28	TRBJ1-2	TGTGCCAGCAGTTTGGGCAGGGGTAACTATGGCTACACCTTC	CASSLGRGNYGYTF
NA	NA	TRBV5-5	TRBJ1-6	TGTGCCAGCAGCCCACTTCCCCCTCATGATCAAATTTCACCCCTCCACTTT	CASSPLPPHDQISPLHF
NA	NA	TRBV5-6	TRBJ1-2	TGTGCCAGCAGCTTGGGGGAGGGCAGGGGCTATGGCTACACCTTC	CASSLGEGRGYGYTF
NA	few	TRBV19	TRBJ1-5	TGTGCCAGTAGTATCTTGGGCCAGCCCCAGCATTTT	CASSILGQPQHF
NA	NA	TRBV14	TRBJ2-3	TGTGCCAGCGGTAACACAGATACGCAGTATTTT	CASGNTDTQYF